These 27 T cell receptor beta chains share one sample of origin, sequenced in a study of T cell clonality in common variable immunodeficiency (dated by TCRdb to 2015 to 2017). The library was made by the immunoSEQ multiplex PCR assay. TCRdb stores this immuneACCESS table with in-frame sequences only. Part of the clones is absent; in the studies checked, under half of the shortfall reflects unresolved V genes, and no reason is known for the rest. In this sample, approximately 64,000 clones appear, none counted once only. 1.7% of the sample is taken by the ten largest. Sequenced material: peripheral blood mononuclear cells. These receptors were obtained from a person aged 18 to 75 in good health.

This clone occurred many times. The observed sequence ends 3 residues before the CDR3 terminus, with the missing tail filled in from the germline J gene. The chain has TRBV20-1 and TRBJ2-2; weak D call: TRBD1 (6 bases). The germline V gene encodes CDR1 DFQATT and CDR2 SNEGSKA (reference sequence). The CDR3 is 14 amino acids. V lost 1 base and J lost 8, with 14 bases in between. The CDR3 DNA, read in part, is TGCAGTGCTAGAGGGCAGGGGAACTGGGGGGAG. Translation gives CSARGQGNWGE. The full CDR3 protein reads CSARGQGNWGELFF.

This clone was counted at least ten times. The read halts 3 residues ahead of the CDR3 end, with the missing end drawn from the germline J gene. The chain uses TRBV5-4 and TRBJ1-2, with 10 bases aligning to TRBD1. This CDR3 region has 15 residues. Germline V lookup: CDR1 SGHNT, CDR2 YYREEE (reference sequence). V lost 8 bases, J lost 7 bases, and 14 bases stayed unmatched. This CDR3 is CASRRPGQGKAGYTF. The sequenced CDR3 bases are TGTGCCAGTCGAAGACCGGGACAGGGGAAGGCTGGC.

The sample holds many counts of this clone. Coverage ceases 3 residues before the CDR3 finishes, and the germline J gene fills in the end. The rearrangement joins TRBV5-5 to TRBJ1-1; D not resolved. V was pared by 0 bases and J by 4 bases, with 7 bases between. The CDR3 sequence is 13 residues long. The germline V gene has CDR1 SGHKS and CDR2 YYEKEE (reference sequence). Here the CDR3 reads CASSLAGFTEAFF. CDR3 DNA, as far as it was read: TGTGCCAGCAGCTTGGCGGGGTTCACTGAA.

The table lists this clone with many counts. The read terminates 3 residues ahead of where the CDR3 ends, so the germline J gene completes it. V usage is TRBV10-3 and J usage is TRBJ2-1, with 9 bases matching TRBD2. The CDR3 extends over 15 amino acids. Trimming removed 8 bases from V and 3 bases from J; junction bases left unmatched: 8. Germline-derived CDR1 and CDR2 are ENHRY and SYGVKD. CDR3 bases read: TGTGCCATCTCCCTTAGCGGGAGACTCTACAATGAG. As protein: CAISLSGRLYNE. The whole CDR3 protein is CAISLSGRLYNEQFF.

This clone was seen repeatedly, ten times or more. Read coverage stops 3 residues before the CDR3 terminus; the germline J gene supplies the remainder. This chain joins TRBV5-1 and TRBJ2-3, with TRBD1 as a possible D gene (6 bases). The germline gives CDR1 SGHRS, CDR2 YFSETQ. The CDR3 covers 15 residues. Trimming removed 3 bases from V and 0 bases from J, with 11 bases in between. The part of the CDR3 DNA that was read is TGCGCCAGCAGCTCCGAGGGGGTGAGCACAGATACG. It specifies CASSSEGVSTDT. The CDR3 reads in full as CASSSEGVSTDTQYF.

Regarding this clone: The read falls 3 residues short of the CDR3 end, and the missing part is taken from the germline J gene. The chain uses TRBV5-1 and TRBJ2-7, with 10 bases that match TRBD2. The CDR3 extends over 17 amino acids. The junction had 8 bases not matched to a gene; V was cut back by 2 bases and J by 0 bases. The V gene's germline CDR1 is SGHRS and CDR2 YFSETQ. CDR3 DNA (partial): TGCGCCAGCAGCTTAACTATAGCGGGGGGCAGCTCCTACGAG. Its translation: CASSLTIAGGSSYE. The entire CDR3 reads CASSLTIAGGSSYEQYF. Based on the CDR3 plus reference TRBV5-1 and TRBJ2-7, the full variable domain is KAGVTQTPRYLIKTRGQQVTLSCSPISGHRSVSWYQQTPGQGLQFLFEYFSETQRNKGNFPGRFSGRQFSNSRSEMNVSTLELGDSALYLCASSLTIAGGSSYEQYFGPGTRLTVT.

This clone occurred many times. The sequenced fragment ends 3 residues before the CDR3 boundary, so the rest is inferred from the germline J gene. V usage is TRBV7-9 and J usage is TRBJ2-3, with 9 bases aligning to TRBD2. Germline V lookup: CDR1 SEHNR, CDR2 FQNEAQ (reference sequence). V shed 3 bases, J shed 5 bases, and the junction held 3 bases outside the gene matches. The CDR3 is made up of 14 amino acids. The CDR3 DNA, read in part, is TGTGCCAGCAGCTTTAAGCGGGAGGTAGATACG. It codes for CASSFKREVDT. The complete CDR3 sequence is CASSFKREVDTQYF.

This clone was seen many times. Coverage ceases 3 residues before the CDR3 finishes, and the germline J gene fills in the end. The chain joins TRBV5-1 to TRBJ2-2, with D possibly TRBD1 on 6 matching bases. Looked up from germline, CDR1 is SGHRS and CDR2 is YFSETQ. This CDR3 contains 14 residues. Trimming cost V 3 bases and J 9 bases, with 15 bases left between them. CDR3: CASSSRGGGRELFF. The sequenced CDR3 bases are TGCGCCAGCAGCTCCAGGGGTGGGGGCCGGGAG. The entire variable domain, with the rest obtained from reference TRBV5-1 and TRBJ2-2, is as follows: KAGVTQTPRYLIKTRGQQVTLSCSPISGHRSVSWYQQTPGQGLQFLFEYFSETQRNKGNFPGRFSGRQFSNSRSEMNVSTLELGDSALYLCASSSRGGGRELFFGEGSRLTVL.

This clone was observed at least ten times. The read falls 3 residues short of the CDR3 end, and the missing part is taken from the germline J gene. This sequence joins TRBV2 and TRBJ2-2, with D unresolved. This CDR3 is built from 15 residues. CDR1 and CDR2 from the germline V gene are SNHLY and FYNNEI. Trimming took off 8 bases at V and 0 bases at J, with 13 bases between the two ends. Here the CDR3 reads CASLSQNTNTGELFF. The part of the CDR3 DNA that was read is TGTGCCAGCTTGAGTCAGAACACGAACACCGGGGAG.

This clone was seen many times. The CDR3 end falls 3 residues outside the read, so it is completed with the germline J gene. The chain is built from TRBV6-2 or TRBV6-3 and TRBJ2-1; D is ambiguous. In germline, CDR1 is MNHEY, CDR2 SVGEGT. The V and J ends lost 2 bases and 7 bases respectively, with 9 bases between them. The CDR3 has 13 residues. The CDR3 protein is CASSYTRLNEQFF. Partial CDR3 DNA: TGTGCCAGCAGTTACACCAGGCTAAATGAG.

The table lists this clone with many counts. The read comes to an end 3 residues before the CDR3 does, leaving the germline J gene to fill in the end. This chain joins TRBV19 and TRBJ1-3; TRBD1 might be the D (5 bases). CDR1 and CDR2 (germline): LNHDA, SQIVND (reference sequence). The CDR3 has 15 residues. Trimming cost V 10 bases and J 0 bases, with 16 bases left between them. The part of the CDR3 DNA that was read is TGTGCCACTGATAGACAGCACAACTCTGGAAACACC. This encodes CATDRQHNSGNT. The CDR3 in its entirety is CATDRQHNSGNTIYF. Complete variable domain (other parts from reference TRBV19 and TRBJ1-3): DGGITQSPKYLFRKEGQNVTLSCEQNLNHDAMYWYRQDPGQGLRLIYYSQIVNDFQKGDIAEGYSVSREKKESFPLTVTSAQKNPTAFYLCATDRQHNSGNTIYFGEGSWLTVV.

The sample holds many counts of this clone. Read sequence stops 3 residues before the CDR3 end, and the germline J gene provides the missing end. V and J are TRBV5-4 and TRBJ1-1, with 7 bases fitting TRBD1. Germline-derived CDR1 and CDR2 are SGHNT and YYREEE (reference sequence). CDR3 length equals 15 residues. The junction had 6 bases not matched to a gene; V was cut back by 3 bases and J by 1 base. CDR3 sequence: CASSSGAGGNTEAFF. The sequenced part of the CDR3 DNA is TGTGCCAGCAGCTCAGGGGCAGGGGGGAACACTGAA.

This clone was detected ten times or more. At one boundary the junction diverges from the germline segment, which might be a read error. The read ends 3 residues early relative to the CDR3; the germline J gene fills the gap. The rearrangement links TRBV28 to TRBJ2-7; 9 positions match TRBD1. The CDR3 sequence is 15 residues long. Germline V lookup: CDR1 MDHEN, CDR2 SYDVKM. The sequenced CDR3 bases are TGTGCCAGCAGTTTAGGGGGACAGGGATCCTCCGAG. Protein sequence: CASSLGGQGSSE. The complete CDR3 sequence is CASSLGGQGSSEQYF.

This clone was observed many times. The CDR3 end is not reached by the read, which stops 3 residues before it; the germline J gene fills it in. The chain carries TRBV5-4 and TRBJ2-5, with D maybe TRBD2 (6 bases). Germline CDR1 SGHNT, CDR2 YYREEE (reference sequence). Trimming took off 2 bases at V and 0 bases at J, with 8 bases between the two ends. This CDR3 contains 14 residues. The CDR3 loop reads CASSLVADQETQYF. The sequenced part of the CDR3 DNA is TGTGCCAGCAGCTTAGTAGCGGACCAAGAGACC.

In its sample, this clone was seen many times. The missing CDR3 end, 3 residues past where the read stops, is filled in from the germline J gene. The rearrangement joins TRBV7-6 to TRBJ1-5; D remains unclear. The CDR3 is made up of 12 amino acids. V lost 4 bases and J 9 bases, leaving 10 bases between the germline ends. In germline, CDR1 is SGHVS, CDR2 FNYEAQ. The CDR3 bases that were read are TGTGCCAGCAGCTCTACGACGGGGCCC. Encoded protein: CASSSTTGP. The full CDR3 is CASSSTTGPQHF.

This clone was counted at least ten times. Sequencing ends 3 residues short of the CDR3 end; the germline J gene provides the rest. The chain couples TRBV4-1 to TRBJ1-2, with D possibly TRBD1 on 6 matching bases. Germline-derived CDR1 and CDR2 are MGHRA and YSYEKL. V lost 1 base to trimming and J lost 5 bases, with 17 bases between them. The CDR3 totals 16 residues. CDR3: CASSQVGGGSDYGYTF. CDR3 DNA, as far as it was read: TGCGCCAGCAGCCAAGTAGGGGGGGGATCGGATTATGGC.

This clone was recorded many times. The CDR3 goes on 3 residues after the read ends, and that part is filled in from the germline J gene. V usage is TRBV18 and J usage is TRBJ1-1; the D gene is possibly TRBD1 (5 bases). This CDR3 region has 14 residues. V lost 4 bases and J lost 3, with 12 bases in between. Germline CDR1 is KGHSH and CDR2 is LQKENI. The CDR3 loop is CASSLVRGDTEAFF. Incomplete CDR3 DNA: TGTGCCAGCTCACTAGTCCGAGGGGACACTGAA. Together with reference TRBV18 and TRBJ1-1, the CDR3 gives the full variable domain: NAGVMQNPRHLVRRRGQEARLRCSPMKGHSHVYWYRQLPEEGLKFMVYLQKENIIDESGMPKERFSAEFPKEGPSILRIQQVVRGDSAAYFCASSLVRGDTEAFFGQGTRLTVV.

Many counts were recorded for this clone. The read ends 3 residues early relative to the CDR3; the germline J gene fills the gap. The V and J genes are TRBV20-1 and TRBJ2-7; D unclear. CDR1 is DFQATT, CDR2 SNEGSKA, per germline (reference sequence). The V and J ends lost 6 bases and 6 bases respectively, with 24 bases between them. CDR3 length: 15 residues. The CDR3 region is CSADDIGASYGEQYF. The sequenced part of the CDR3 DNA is TGCAGTGCCGACGACATAGGAGCCTCCTATGGCGAG.

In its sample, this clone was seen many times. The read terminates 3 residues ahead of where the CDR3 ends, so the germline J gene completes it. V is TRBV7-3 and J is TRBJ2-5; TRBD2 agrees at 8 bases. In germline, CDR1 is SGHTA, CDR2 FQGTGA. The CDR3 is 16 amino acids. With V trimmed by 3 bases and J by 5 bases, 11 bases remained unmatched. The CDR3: CASSFGASGHGETQYF. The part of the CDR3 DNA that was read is TGTGCCAGCAGCTTTGGTGCTAGCGGGCATGGGGAGACC.

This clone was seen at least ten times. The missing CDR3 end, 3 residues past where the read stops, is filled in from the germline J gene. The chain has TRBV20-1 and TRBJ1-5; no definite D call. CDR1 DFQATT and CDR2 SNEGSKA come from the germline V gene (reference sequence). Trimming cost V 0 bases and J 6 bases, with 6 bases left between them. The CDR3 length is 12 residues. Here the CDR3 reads CSARDPGQPQHF. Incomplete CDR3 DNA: TGCAGTGCTAGAGACCCCGGTCAGCCC.

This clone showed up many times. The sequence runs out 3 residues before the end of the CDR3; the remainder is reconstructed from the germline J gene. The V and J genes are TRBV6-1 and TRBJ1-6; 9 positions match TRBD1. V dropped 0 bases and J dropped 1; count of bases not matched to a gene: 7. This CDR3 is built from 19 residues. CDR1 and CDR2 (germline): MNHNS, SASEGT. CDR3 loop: CASSEALGTGLSYNSPLHF. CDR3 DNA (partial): TGTGCCAGCAGTGAAGCGCTCGGGACAGGGTTGTCCTATAATTCACCC.

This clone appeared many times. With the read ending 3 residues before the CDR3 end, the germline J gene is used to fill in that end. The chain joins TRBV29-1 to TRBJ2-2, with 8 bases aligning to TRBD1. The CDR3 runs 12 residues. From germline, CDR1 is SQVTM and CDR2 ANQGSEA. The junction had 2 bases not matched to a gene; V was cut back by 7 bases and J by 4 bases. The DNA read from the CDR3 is TGCAGCGGGACAGGGTCCACCGGGGAG. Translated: CSGTGSTGE. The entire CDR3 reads CSGTGSTGELFF.

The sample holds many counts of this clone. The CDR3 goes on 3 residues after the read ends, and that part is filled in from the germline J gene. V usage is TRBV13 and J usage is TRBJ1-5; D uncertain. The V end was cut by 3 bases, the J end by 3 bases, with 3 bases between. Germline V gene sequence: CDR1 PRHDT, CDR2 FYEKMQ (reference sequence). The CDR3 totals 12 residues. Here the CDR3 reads CASSFFNQPQHF. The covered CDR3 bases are TGTGCCAGCAGCTTCTTCAATCAGCCC. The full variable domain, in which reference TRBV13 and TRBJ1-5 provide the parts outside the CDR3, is AAGVIQSPRHLIKEKRETATLKCYPIPRHDTVYWYQQGPGQDPQFLISFYEKMQSDKGSIPDRFSAQQFSDYHSELNMSSLELGDSALYFCASSFFNQPQHFGDGTRLSIL.

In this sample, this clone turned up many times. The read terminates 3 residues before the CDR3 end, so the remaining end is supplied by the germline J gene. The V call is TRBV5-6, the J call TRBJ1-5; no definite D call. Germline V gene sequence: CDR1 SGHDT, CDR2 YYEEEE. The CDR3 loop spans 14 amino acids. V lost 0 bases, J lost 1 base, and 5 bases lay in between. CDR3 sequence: CASSLGQSNQPQHF. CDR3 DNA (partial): TGTGCCAGCAGCTTGGGGCAGAGCAATCAGCCC.

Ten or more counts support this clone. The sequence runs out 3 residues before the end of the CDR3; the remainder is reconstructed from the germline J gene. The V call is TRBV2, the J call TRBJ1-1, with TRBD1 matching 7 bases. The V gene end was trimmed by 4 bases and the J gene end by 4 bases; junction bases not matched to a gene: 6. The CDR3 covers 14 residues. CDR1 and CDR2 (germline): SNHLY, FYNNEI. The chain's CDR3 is CASSATAGGTEAFF. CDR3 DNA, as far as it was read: TGTGCCAGCAGTGCGACAGCAGGGGGCACTGAA.

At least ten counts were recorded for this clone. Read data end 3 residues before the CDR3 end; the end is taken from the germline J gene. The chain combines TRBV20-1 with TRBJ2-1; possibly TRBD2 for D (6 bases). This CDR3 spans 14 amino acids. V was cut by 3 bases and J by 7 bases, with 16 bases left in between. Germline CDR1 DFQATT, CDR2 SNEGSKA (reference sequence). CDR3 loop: CSASWGGSGNEQFF. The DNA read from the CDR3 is TGCAGTGCTAGTTGGGGAGGTTCGGGGAATGAG.

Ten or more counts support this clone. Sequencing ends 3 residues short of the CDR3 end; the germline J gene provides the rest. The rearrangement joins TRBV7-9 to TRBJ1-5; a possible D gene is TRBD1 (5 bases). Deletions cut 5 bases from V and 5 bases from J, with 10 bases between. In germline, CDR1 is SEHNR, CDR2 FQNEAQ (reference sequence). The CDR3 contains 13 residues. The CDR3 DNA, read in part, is TGTGCCAGCAGCGAAACAGGAGATCAGCCC. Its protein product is CASSETGDQP. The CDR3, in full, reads CASSETGDQPQHF.